This TCR beta chain comes out of a study of cytomegalovirus exposure and HLA in healthy donors. The PCR used 60 Vbeta and 13 Jbeta primers. Data came from immunoSEQ multiplex PCR; TCRdb stores just in-frame clones and leaves some out. Among under 200,000 clones, about 75% were seen once, and the ten largest hold about 1.3%. The sequencing input was PBMCs. The TCR comes from a man younger than 35 in good health and CMV-seronegative.

The CDR3 coding sequence is TGTGCCAGCAGCTTAGTTGGGAGTCATGAGACCCAGTACTTC. Its protein product is CASSLVGSHETQYF. The chain uses TRBV7-9 and TRBJ2-5; perhaps TRBD2 as D (5 bases). Germline V gene lookup returns CDR1 SEHNR and CDR2 FQNEAQ (reference sequence). V was trimmed by 1 base and J by 5 bases, leaving 11 bases between them. The CDR3 has 14 amino acids.